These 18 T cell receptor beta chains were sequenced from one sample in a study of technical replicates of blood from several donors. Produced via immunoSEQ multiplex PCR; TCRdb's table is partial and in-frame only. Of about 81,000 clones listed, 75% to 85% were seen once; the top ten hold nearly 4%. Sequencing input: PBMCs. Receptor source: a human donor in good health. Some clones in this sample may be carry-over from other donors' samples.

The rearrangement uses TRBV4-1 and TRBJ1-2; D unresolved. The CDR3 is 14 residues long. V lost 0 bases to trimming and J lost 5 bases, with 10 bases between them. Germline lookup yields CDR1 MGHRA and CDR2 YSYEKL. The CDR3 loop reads CASSQELATYGYTF. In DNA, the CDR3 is TGCGCCAGCAGCCAAGAATTGGCGACATATGGCTACACCTTC.

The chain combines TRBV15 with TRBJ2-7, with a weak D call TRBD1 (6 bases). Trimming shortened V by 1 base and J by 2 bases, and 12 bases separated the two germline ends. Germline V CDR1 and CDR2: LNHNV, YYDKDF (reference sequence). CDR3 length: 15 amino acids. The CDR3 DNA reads TGTGCCACCAGCAGAGGAAGACAGGTAACCTACGAGCAGTACTTC. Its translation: CATSRGRQVTYEQYF.

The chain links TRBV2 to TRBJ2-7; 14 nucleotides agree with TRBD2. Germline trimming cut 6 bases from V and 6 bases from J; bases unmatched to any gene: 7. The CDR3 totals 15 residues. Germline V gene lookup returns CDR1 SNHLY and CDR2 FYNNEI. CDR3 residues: CASRARTSGRFEQYF. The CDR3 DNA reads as TGTGCCAGCAGGGCGCGGACTAGCGGGAGGTTCGAGCAGTACTTC.

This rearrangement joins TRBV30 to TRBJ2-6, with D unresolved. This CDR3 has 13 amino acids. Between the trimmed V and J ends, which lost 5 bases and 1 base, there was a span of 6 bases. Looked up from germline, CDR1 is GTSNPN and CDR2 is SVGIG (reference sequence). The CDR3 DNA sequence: TGTGCCTGGGCGATGTCTGGGGCCAACGTCCTGACTTTC. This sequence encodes CAWAMSGANVLTF.

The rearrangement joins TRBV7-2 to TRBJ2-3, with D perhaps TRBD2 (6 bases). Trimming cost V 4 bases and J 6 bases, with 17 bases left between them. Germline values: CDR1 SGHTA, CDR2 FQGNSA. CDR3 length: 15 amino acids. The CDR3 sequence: CASSSGGSVVDTQYF. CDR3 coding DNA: TGTGCCAGCAGCTCCGGGGGTTCCGTGGTGGATACGCAGTATTTT. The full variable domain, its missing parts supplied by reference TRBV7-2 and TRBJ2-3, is GAGVSQSPSNKVTEKGKDVELRCDPISGHTALYWYRQSLGQGLEFLIYFQGNSAPDKSGLPSDRFSAERTGGSVSTLTIQRTQQEDSAVYLCASSSGGSVVDTQYFGPGTRLTVL.

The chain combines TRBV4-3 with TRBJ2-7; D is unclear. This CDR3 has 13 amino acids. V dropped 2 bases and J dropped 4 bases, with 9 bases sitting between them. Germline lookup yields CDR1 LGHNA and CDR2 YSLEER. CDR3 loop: CASSQFFRYEQYF. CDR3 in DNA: TGCGCCAGCAGCCAATTCTTCCGGTACGAGCAGTACTTC.

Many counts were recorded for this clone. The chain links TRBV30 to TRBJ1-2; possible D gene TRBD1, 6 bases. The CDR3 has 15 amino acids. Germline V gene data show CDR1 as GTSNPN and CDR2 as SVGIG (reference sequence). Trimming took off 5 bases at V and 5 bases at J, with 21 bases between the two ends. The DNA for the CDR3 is TGTGCCTGGTTCCCGGACAGCACCGAACCTTATGGCTACACCTTC. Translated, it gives CAWFPDSTEPYGYTF. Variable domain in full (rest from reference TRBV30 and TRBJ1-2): SQTIHQWPATLVQPVGSPLSLECTVEGTSNPNLYWYRQAAGRGLQLLFYSVGIGQISSEVPQNLSASRPQDRQFILSSKKLLLSDSGFYLCAWFPDSTEPYGYTFGSGTRLTVV.

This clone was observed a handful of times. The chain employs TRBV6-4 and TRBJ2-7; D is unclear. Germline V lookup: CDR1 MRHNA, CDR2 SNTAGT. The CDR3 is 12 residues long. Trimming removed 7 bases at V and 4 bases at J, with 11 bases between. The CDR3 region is CASILTGYEQYF. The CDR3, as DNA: TGTGCCAGCATCCTGACTGGTTACGAGCAGTACTTC.

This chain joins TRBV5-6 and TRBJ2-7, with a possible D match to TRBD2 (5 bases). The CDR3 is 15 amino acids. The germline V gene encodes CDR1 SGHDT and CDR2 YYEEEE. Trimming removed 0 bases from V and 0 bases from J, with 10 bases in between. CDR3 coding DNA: TGTGCCAGCAGCTTGGCCTGGGAGAGCTCCTACGAGCAGTACTTC. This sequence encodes CASSLAWESSYEQYF.

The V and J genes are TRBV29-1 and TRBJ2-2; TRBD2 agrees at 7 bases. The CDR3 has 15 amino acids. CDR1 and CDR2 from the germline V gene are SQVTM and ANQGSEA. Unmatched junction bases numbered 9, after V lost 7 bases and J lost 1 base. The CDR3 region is CSASTSPENTGELFF. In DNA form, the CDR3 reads TGCAGCGCGTCGACTAGCCCAGAGAACACCGGGGAGCTGTTTTTT.

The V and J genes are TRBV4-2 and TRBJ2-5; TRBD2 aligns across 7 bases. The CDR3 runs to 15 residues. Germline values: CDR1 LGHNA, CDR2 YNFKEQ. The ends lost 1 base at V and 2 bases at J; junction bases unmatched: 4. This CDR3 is CASSQAGGGQETQYF. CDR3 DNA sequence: TGTGCCAGCAGCCAAGCGGGGGGAGGGCAAGAGACCCAGTACTTC.

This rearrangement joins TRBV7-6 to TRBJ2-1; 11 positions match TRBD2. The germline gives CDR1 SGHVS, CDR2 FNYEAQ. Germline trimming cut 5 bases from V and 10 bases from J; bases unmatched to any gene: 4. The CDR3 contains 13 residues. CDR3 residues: CASSPRTSGEQFF. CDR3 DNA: TGTGCCAGCAGCCCGAGGACTAGCGGGGAGCAGTTCTTC.

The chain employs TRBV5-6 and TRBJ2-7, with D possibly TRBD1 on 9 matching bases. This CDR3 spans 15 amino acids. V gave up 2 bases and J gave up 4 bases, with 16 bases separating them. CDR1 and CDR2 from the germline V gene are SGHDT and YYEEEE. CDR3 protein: CASSFSGTGLYEQYF. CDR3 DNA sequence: TGTGCCAGCAGCTTTAGCGGGACAGGGCTTTACGAGCAGTACTTC.

CDR3 coding DNA: TGTGCCAGCAGAATACAGGGCGGGAACACCGGGGAGCTGTTTTTT. Protein product: CASRIQGGNTGELFF. J is TRBJ2-2 and V is TRBV5-8; possible D gene TRBD1, 6 bases. From germline, CDR1 is SGHTS and CDR2 YDEGEE. This CDR3 contains 15 residues. With 5 bases removed from V and 1 base from J, the gap between germline ends came to 12 bases.

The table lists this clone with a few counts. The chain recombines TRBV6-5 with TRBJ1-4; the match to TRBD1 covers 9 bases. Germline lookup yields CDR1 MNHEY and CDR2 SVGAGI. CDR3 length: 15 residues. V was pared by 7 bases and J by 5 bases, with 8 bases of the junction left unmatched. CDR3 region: CASTRTGQGNEKLFF. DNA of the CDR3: TGTGCCAGCACCCGAACCGGACAGGGGAATGAAAAACTGTTTTTT.

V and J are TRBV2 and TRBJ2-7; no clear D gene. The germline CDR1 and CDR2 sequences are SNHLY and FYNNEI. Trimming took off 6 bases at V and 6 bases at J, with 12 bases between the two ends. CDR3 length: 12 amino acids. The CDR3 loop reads CASSPGPGEQYF. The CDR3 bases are TGTGCCAGCAGCCCCGGCCCGGGCGAGCAGTACTTC.

CDR3 region: CASSWGGLINTGELFF. CDR3 sequence (DNA): TGCGCCAGCAGTTGGGGGGGCCTAATCAACACCGGGGAGCTGTTTTTT. The rearrangement uses TRBV4-1 and TRBJ2-2, with D possibly TRBD2 on 7 matching bases. This CDR3 is built from 16 residues. V dropped 6 bases and J dropped 2 bases, with 16 bases sitting between them. Germline V gene lookup returns CDR1 MGHRA and CDR2 YSYEKL.

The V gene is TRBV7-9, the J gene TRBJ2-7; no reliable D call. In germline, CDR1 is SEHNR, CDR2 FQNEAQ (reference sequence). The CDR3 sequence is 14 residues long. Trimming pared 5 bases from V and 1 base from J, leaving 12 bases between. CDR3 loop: CASSPPIESYEQYF. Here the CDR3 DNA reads TGTGCCAGCAGCCCCCCAATAGAATCCTACGAGCAGTACTTC.